This T cell receptor (beta chain) came from a study of blood T cell repertoires in COVID-19. Study details: Italy, Spain and the United States were the sources of the convalescent and acute COVID-19 samples. The analysed material was cDNA or gDNA that came from T cells, B-cell-depleted T cells, or PBMCs.

The CDR3 is 14 amino acids. Trimming removed 7 bases from V and 3 bases from J; junction bases left unmatched: 8. Germline CDR1 and CDR2: SQVTM and ANQGSEA. Methods used by the authors: Nucleated cell counts were estimated from reference gene primer amplification. Assay: immunoSEQ multiplex PCR; the TCRdb copy retains only in-frame clones and omits some. V and J calls and clone size are as listed in that table; D and trimming were resolved from the DNA. Of roughly 61,000 clones in the sample, about 70% were seen once. Sequences were obtained from peripheral blood. This clonotype was obtained from a woman aged 70-85 years with acute or convalescent COVID-19. The chain joins TRBV29-1 to TRBJ2-2; 7 positions match TRBD1. CDR3 sequence (DNA): TGCAGCGCTTACGACAGGGTGGACACCGGGGAGCTGTTTTTT. Translation gives CSAYDRVDTGELFF.